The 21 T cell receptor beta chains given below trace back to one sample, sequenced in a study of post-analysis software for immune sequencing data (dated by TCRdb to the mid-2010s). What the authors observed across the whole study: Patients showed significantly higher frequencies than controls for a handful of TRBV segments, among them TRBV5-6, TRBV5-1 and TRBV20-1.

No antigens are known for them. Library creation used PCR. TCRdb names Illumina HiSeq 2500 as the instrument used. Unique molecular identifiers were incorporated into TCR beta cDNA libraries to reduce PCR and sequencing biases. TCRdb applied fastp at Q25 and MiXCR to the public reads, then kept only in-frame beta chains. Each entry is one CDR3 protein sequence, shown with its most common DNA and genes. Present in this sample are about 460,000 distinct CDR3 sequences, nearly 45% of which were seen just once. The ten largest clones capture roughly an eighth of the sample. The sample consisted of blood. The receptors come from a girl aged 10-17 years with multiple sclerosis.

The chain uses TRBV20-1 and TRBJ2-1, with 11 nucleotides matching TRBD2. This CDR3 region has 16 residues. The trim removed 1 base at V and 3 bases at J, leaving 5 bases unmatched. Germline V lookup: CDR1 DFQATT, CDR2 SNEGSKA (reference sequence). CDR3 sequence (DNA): TGCAGTGCTAGAGCCTTACTAGCGGGAGACTACAATGAGCAGTTCTTC. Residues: CSARALLAGDYNEQFF.

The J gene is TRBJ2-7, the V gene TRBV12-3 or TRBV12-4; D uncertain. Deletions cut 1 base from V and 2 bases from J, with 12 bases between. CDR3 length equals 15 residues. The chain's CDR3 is CASSLEYISPYEQYF. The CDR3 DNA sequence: TGTGCCAGCAGTTTAGAATATATTTCGCCCTACGAGCAGTACTTC.

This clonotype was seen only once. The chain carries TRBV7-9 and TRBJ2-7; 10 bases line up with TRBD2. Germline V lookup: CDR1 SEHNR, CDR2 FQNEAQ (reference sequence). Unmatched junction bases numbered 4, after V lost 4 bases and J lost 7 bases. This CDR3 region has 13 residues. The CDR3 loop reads CASSSGTSVEQYF. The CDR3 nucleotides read TGTGCCAGCAGCTCCGGGACTAGCGTTGAGCAGTACTTC.

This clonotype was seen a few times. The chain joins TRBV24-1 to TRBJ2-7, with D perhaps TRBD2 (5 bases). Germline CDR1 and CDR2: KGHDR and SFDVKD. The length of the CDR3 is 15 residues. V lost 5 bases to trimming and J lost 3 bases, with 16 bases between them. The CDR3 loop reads CATSASQDAGYEQYF. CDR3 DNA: TGTGCCACCAGTGCCTCCCAGGATGCGGGCTACGAGCAGTACTTC.

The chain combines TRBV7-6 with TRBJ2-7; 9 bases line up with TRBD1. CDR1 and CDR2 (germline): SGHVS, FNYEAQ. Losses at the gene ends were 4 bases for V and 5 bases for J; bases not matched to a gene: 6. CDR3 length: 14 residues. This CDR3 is CASSWTGDKHEQYF. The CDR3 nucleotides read TGTGCCAGCAGCTGGACAGGGGACAAGCACGAGCAGTACTTC.

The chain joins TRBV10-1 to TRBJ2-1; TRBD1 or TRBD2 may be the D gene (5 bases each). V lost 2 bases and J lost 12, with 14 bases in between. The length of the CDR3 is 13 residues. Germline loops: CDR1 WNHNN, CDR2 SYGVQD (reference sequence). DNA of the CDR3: TGCGCCAGCAGTGAGGATGTTGGGGGTGGGCAGTTCTTC. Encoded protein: CASSEDVGGGQFF.

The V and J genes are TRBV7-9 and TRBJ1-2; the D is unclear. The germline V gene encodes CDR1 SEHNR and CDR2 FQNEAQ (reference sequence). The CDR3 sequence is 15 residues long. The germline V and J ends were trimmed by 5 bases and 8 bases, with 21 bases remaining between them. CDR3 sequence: CASSPPERRREGYTF. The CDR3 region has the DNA TGTGCCAGCAGCCCACCCGAGAGGCGTCGTGAAGGCTACACCTTC. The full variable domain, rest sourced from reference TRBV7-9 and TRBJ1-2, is DTGVSQNPRHKITKRGQNVTFRCDPISEHNRLYWYRQTLGQGPEFLTYFQNEAQLEKSRLLSDRFSAERPKGSFSTLEIQRTEQGDSAMYLCASSPPERRREGYTFGSGTRLTVV.

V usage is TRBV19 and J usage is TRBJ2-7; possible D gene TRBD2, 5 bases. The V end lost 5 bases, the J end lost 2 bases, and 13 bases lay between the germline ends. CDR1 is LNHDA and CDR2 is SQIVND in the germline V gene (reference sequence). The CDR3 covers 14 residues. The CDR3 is CASSLTILTYEQYF. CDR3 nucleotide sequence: TGTGCCAGTAGTCTGACTATCCTAACCTACGAGCAGTACTTC.

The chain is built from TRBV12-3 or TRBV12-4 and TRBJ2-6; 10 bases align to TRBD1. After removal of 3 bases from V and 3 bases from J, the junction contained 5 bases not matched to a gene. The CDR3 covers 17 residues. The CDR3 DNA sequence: TGTGCCAGCAGTTTTGGTGACAGGGGGCTTGGGGCCAACGTCCTGACTTTC. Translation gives CASSFGDRGLGANVLTF.

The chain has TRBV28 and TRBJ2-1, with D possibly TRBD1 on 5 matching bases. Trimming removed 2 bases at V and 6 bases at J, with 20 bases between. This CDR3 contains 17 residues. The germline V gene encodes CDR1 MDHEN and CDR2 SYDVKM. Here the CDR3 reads CASSLTVRAGISNEQFF. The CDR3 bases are TGTGCCAGCAGTTTAACGGTACGGGCAGGGATATCCAATGAGCAGTTCTTC.

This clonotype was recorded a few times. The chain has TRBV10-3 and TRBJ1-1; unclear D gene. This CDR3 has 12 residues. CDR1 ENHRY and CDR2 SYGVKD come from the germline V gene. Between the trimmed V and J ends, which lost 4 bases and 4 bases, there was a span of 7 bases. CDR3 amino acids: CAISGGGTEAFF. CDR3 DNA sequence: TGTGCCATCAGTGGGGGTGGCACTGAAGCTTTCTTT.

Written as DNA, the CDR3 is TGCAGCGTCCTCTATAGCGGGAACCTCTCCTACGAGCAGTACTTC. Residues: CSVLYSGNLSYEQYF. The chain recombines TRBV29-1 with TRBJ2-7; 8 bases align to TRBD2. V lost 6 bases, J lost 0 bases, and 10 bases stayed unmatched. The CDR3 covers 15 residues. Germline assignment: CDR1 SQVTM and CDR2 ANQGSEA.

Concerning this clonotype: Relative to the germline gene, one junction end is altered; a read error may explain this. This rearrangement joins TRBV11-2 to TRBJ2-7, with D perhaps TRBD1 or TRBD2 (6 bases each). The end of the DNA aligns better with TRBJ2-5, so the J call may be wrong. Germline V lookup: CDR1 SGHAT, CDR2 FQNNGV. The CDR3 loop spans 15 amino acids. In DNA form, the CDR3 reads TGTGCCAGCAGTTTAGAGGCAGGGGAGGAGGAGACCCAGTACTTC. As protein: CASSLEAGEEETQYF.

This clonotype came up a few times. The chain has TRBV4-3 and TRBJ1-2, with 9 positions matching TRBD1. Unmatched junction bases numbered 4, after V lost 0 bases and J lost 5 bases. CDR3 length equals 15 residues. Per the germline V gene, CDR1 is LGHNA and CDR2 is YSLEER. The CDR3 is CASSQEQGARYGYTF. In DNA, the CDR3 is TGCGCCAGCAGCCAAGAACAGGGGGCCCGGTATGGCTACACCTTC.

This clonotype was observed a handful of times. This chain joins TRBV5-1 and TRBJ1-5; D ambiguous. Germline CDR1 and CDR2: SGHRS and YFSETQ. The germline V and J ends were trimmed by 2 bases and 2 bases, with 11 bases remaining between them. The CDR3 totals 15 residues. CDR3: CASSLGSGGNQPQHF. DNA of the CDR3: TGCGCCAGCAGCTTAGGGTCAGGTGGCAATCAGCCCCAGCATTTT.

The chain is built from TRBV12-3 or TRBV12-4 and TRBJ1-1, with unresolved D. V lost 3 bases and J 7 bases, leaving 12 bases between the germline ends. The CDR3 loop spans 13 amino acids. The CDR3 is CASSFQTPDEAFF. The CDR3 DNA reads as TGTGCCAGCAGTTTTCAGACCCCCGATGAAGCTTTCTTT.

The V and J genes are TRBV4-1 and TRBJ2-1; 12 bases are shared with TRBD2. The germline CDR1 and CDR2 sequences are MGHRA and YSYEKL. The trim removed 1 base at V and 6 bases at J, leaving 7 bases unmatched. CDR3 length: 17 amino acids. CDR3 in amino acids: CASSQATGTSGCNEQFF. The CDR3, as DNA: TGCGCCAGCAGCCAAGCAACCGGGACTAGCGGGTGCAATGAGCAGTTCTTC.

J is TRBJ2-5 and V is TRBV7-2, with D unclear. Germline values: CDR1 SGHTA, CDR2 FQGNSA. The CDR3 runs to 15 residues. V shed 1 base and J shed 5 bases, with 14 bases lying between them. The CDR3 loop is CASSLVSVDGETQYF. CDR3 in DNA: TGTGCCAGCAGCTTAGTCTCGGTCGACGGGGAGACCCAGTACTTC.

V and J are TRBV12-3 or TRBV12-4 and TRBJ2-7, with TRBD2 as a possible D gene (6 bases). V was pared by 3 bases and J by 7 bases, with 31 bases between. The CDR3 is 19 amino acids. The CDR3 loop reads CASSFVLFGGTPQSGEQYF. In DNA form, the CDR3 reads TGTGCCAGCAGTTTTGTGTTGTTCGGAGGGACCCCTCAGTCGGGGGAGCAGTACTTC.

Written as DNA, the CDR3 is TGCGCCAGCAGCTTGGGGCACCGCCAGAACACTGAAGCTTTCTTT. Translation gives CASSLGHRQNTEAFF. The V call is TRBV5-1, the J call TRBJ1-1; no reliable D call. V was trimmed by 0 bases and J by 1 base, leaving 10 bases between them. Germline CDR1 SGHRS, CDR2 YFSETQ. The CDR3 covers 15 residues.

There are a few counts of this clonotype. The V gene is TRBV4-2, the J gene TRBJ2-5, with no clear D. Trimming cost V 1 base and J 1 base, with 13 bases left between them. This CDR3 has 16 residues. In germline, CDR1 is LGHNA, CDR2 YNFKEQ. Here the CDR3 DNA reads TGTGCCAGCAGCCAAGTGGCCCGAACGGTCCAAGAGACCCAGTACTTC. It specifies CASSQVARTVQETQYF.